The subject of this entry is one T cell receptor beta chain. This sample was included in a study of blood T cell repertoires in COVID-19. Measured with immunoSEQ multiplex PCR; TCRdb has only the in-frame clones, and not every one. This table has tens of thousands of clones, 90% appearing once. From germline, CDR1 is SGDLS and CDR2 YYNGEE. This CDR3 spans 14 amino acids. Trimming removed 4 bases from V and 6 bases from J, with 14 bases in between. Specimen: peripheral blood. This sequence joins TRBV9 and TRBJ2-4; perhaps TRBD1 as D (7 bases). This receptor was obtained from a man between 45 and 60 years old with active COVID-19. The CDR3 bases are TGTGCCAGCAGCACCGGGACAGCGGGAAACATTCAGTACTTC. Translated, it gives CASSTGTAGNIQYF.